A single sample is the source of the 30 T cell receptor beta chains below, sequenced in a study of T cells in localized non-small cell lung cancer. The protocol was immunoSEQ multiplex PCR, while the TCRdb copy is restricted to in-frame clones and leaves out a portion. The profile shows fewer than 90,000 clones, less than 85% of them singletons. The sequences come from PBMCs, collected before any cancer treatment. The receptor set was obtained from a man aged 40-75 years with stage II squamous cell lung carcinoma.

This clone was seen only once. Other DNA sequences in this specimen translate into the identical CDR3. This sequence joins TRBV2 and TRBJ2-1, with TRBD2 matching 9 bases. The V gene's germline CDR1 is SNHLY and CDR2 FYNNEI. This CDR3 contains 15 residues. Losses at the gene ends were 6 bases for V and 3 bases for J; bases not matched to a gene: 6. CDR3 region: CASSLTSGVYNEQFF. The CDR3, as DNA: TGTGCCAGCAGCCTGACTAGCGGAGTCTACAATGAGCAGTTCTTC.

This clone was seen a single time. The rearrangement links TRBV9 to TRBJ2-2; no firm D call. This CDR3 is built from 14 residues. The germline V gene has CDR1 SGDLS and CDR2 YYNGEE. V was trimmed by 2 bases and J by 2 bases, leaving 7 bases between them. CDR3 bases: TGTGCCAGCAGCGTGGCAGGTAACACCGGGGAGCTGTTTTTT. Its translation: CASSVAGNTGELFF.

The CDR3 spells CASSEMAGRVEGETQYF. Written as DNA, the CDR3 is TGTGCCAGCAGTGAGATGGCAGGGAGGGTGGAAGGGGAGACCCAGTACTTC. The chain is built from TRBV2 and TRBJ2-5; 7 bases line up with TRBD2. Germline lookup yields CDR1 SNHLY and CDR2 FYNNEI. This CDR3 contains 17 residues. Germline trimming cut 3 bases from V and 5 bases from J; bases unmatched to any gene: 15.

The gene calls are TRBV6-5 and TRBJ2-7, with 10 bases matching TRBD2. The CDR3 is 15 residues long. Germline V gene sequence: CDR1 MNHEY, CDR2 SVGAGI. The V and J ends lost 0 bases and 5 bases, in that order; junction bases with no gene match: 4. This CDR3 reads CASSYSWTSGDEQYF. The DNA for the CDR3 is TGTGCCAGCAGTTACTCTTGGACTAGCGGCGACGAGCAGTACTTC.

This clone has just a few counts. The CDR3 loop is CASSEGVHEQFF. CDR3 DNA sequence: TGCGCCAGCAGCGAAGGGGTTCATGAGCAGTTCTTC. V is TRBV4-1 and J is TRBJ2-1; possibly TRBD1 for D (5 bases). The V end was cut by 5 bases, the J end by 8 bases, with 10 bases between. The CDR3 extends over 12 amino acids. Germline CDR1 reads MGHRA; CDR2 reads YSYEKL.

The chain is built from TRBV18 and TRBJ2-7, with D possibly TRBD1 on 6 matching bases. Germline assignment: CDR1 KGHSH and CDR2 LQKENI. This CDR3 region has 13 residues. Trimming took off 3 bases at V and 0 bases at J, with 6 bases between the two ends. DNA of the CDR3: TGTGCCAGCTCACCGGACAGCTCCTACGAGCAGTACTTC. This translates into CASSPDSSYEQYF.

This clone turned up a few times. This sequence joins TRBV7-9 and TRBJ2-7, with 11 bases fitting TRBD2. Per germline, CDR1 SEHNR and CDR2 FQNEAQ (reference sequence). The CDR3 runs 13 residues. V dropped 6 bases and J dropped 3; count of bases not matched to a gene: 1. This CDR3 reads CASRGTSGYEQYF. The CDR3 coding sequence is TGTGCCAGCAGGGGGACTAGCGGCTACGAGCAGTACTTC.

The chain employs TRBV5-4 and TRBJ2-3; D is ambiguous. Germline assignment: CDR1 SGHNT and CDR2 YYREEE (reference sequence). The CDR3 extends over 12 amino acids. Trimming took 4 bases from V and 5 from J, leaving 8 bases between them. The DNA for the CDR3 is TGTGCCAGCAGCCCTCCCGGAGATACGCAGTATTTT. The encoded protein is CASSPPGDTQYF.

The J gene is TRBJ2-1, the V gene TRBV6-6; 9 bases are a match to TRBD2. The CDR3 totals 15 residues. V was pared by 6 bases and J by 8 bases, with 11 bases of the junction left unmatched. Germline V gives CDR1 MNHNY, CDR2 SVGAGI (reference sequence). The CDR3 bases are TGTGCCAGCAGGATGACTAGCGGAGAGGGGCATGAGCAGTTCTTC. It translates to CASRMTSGEGHEQFF.

There are a few counts of this clone. The rearrangement links TRBV19 to TRBJ1-3; TRBD1 agrees at 10 bases. Germline V gives CDR1 LNHDA, CDR2 SQIVND (reference sequence). This CDR3 is built from 14 residues. Trimming cost V 8 bases and J 0 bases; bases outside gene matches: 1. The CDR3 reads CASWTGGSGNTIYF. In DNA, the CDR3 is TGTGCCAGTTGGACAGGGGGCTCTGGAAACACCATATATTTT.

V usage is TRBV6-5 and J usage is TRBJ2-3; D gene uncertain. With 2 bases removed from V and 3 bases from J, the gap between germline ends came to 6 bases. This CDR3 is built from 13 residues. CDR1 is MNHEY and CDR2 is SVGAGI in the germline V gene. CDR3 coding DNA: TGTGCCAGCAGTTACGGTAGGACAGATACGCAGTATTTT. Translating it yields CASSYGRTDTQYF.

The genes are TRBV6-6 and TRBJ1-1; tentative D call: TRBD1 (5 bases). The CDR3 has 13 residues. CDR1 and CDR2 from the germline V gene are MNHNY and SVGAGI (reference sequence). V was cut by 5 bases and J by 1 base, with 8 bases left in between. CDR3 sequence: CASSRQRNTEAFF. In nucleotides, the CDR3 is TGTGCCAGCAGTAGACAGAGGAACACTGAAGCTTTCTTT.

The chain is built from TRBV5-1 and TRBJ2-3, with 10 nucleotides matching TRBD2. V dropped 2 bases and J dropped 2; count of bases not matched to a gene: 5. The CDR3 contains 16 residues. Germline V CDR1 and CDR2: SGHRS, YFSETQ. The CDR3 loop reads CASSLGGLADTDTQYF. CDR3 nucleotides: TGCGCCAGCAGCTTAGGCGGACTAGCGGACACAGATACGCAGTATTTT.

J is TRBJ1-5 and V is TRBV19; no reliable D call. Trimming left V 4 bases short and J 2 bases short, with 15 bases between. This CDR3 is 16 amino acids long. Germline CDR1 LNHDA, CDR2 SQIVND (reference sequence). The CDR3 here is CASSKWDGSGNQPQHF. The CDR3 nucleotides are TGTGCCAGTAGTAAATGGGATGGGAGCGGCAATCAGCCCCAGCATTTT.

This chain uses TRBV2 with TRBJ2-3; weak D call: TRBD1 (6 bases). Germline lookup yields CDR1 SNHLY and CDR2 FYNNEI. V lost 4 bases and J lost 6, with 11 bases in between. CDR3 length: 13 residues. The CDR3 spells CASSVGGSDTQYF. The CDR3 DNA reads as TGTGCCAGCAGTGTAGGGGGATCGGATACGCAGTATTTT.

This chain links TRBV6-5 with TRBJ2-5; D perhaps matches TRBD1 (6 bases). V was shortened by 2 bases and J by 1 base, with 11 bases between the two germline ends. Per the germline V gene, CDR1 is MNHEY and CDR2 is SVGAGI. The CDR3 totals 15 residues. CDR3 nucleotide sequence: TGTGCCAGCAGTTACGGTTGGACAGCCCAAGAGACCCAGTACTTC. Amino acid sequence: CASSYGWTAQETQYF.

This clone was detected once. This chain joins TRBV6-5 and TRBJ2-2; a weak D match, TRBD1 (6 bases). The CDR3 has 13 residues. Germline CDR1 is MNHEY and CDR2 is SVGAGI. Trimming took off 5 bases at V and 7 bases at J, with 11 bases between the two ends. The CDR3 sequence: CASSLQGHGELFF. CDR3 bases: TGTGCCAGCAGTCTACAGGGCCACGGGGAGCTGTTTTTT.

The chain is built from TRBV7-9 and TRBJ2-5; possibly TRBD2 for D (5 bases). V gave up 3 bases and J gave up 5 bases, with 13 bases separating them. The CDR3 has 14 residues. The germline V gene encodes CDR1 SEHNR and CDR2 FQNEAQ (reference sequence). Here the CDR3 DNA reads TGTGCCAGCAGCTTTATAGCGCGATACGAGACCCAGTACTTC. It codes for CASSFIARYETQYF.

The chain recombines TRBV10-1 with TRBJ2-7, with D uncertain. CDR3 size: 13 residues. Trimming shortened V by 0 bases and J by 2 bases, and 5 bases separated the two germline ends. CDR1 and CDR2 (germline): WNHNN, SYGVQD (reference sequence). The CDR3 DNA reads as TGCGCCAGCAGTGAGTCGGGCGCCTACGAGCAGTACTTC. This sequence encodes CASSESGAYEQYF.

V and J are TRBV28 and TRBJ1-5, with a weak D call TRBD1 (5 bases). Germline CDR1 MDHEN, CDR2 SYDVKM. The CDR3 length is 13 residues. V lost 9 bases to trimming and J lost 0 bases, with 9 bases between them. CDR3 sequence reads: CASIQDSNQPQHF. The CDR3 nucleotides read TGTGCCAGTATACAGGATAGCAATCAGCCCCAGCATTTT. The variable domain in full, with the rest retrieved from reference TRBV28 and TRBJ1-5, is DVKVTQSSRYLVKRTGEKVFLECVQDMDHENMFWYRQDPGLGLRLIYFSYDVKMKEKGDIPEGYSVSREKKERFSLILESASTNQTSMYLCASIQDSNQPQHFGDGTRLSIL.

J is TRBJ1-3 and V is TRBV30, with TRBD1 matching over 9 bases. Per germline, CDR1 GTSNPN and CDR2 SVGIG (reference sequence). The CDR3 runs to 18 residues. V lost 1 base to trimming and J lost 4 bases; unmatched junction nucleotides: 14. The chain's CDR3 is CAWSGGWGTGSPGNTIYF. Here the CDR3 DNA reads TGTGCCTGGAGTGGAGGATGGGGGACAGGGTCCCCAGGAAACACCATATATTTT.

Remarks on this clone: Relative to the germline gene, one junction end is altered; a read error may explain this. This rearrangement joins TRBV7-7 to TRBJ2-1; TRBD1 is a possible D gene (5 bases). In germline, CDR1 is SSHAT, CDR2 FNYEAQ (reference sequence). The CDR3 runs to 13 residues. The chain's CDR3 is CASSLDSYNEQFF. DNA of the CDR3: TGTGCTAGCAGCTTAGACAGCTACAATGAGCAGTTCTTC.

The rearrangement links TRBV14 to TRBJ1-2, with TRBD1 as a possible D gene (5 bases). The CDR3 totals 14 residues. Germline V gene data show CDR1 as SGHDN and CDR2 as FVKESK. V gave up 4 bases and J gave up 0 bases, with 9 bases separating them. The CDR3 is CASSRDRANYGYTF. The CDR3 bases are TGTGCCAGCAGCCGAGACAGAGCTAACTATGGCTACACCTTC. Filled out from reference TRBV14 and TRBJ1-2, the complete variable domain reads EAGVTQFPSHSVIEKGQTVTLRCDPISGHDNLYWYRRVMGKEIKFLLHFVKESKQDESGMPNNRFLAERTGGTYSTLKVQPAELEDSGVYFCASSRDRANYGYTFGSGTRLTVV.

The rearrangement uses TRBV14 and TRBJ1-1; D not certain. This CDR3 spans 13 amino acids. Germline-derived CDR1 and CDR2 are SGHDN and FVKESK. The germline V and J ends were trimmed by 1 base and 5 bases, with 8 bases remaining between them. The CDR3 region is CASSQGFWTEAFF. The CDR3 DNA sequence: TGTGCCAGCAGCCAAGGATTTTGGACTGAAGCTTTCTTT.

Note on this clone: The junction does not match germline at one end; this may be a read error. Other DNA variants within this sample encode the same CDR3. The chain is built from TRBV2 and TRBJ2-5; D is undetermined. The CDR3 is 14 residues long. CDR1 and CDR2 from the germline V gene are SNHLY and FYNNEI. The CDR3 loop is CASSSQGLQETQYF. The CDR3 DNA reads as TGTGCCAGCAGCAGCCAAGGCCTCCAAGAGACTCAGTACTTC.

V gene TRBV14 combines with J gene TRBJ2-7; no reliable D call. There are 14 residues in the CDR3. In germline, CDR1 is SGHDN, CDR2 FVKESK. Deletions cut 1 base from V and 2 bases from J, with 9 bases between. This CDR3 reads CASSQGGRTYEQYF. CDR3 bases: TGTGCCAGCAGCCAAGGGGGAAGGACCTACGAGCAGTACTTC. Supplemented by reference TRBV14 and TRBJ2-7, the full variable domain reads EAGVTQFPSHSVIEKGQTVTLRCDPISGHDNLYWYRRVMGKEIKFLLHFVKESKQDESGMPNNRFLAERTGGTYSTLKVQPAELEDSGVYFCASSQGGRTYEQYFGPGTRLTVT.

This clone was counted a few times. The chain employs TRBV7-9 and TRBJ1-1; weak D call: TRBD1 (5 bases). V gave up 9 bases and J gave up 6 bases, with 14 bases separating them. This CDR3 is 12 amino acids long. Germline lookup yields CDR1 SEHNR and CDR2 FQNEAQ (reference sequence). The CDR3 nucleotides are TGTGCCAGTAAAGAAGAGGGGCCTGAAGCTTTCTTT. This sequence encodes CASKEEGPEAFF.

The CDR3 region is CASSFNSVGEQYF. CDR3 bases: TGTGCCAGCAGCTTCAATTCAGTCGGTGAGCAGTACTTC. V gene TRBV7-2 combines with J gene TRBJ2-7; D not certain. The V end was cut by 3 bases, the J end by 7 bases, with 13 bases between. This CDR3 region has 13 residues. CDR1 SGHTA and CDR2 FQGNSA come from the germline V gene.

The rearrangement uses TRBV27 and TRBJ2-3; D possibly matches TRBD1 or TRBD2 (5 bases each). Germline V gene sequence: CDR1 MNHEY, CDR2 SMNVEV (reference sequence). The CDR3 length is 17 residues. V lost 4 bases, J lost 3 bases, and 20 bases lay in between. The CDR3: CASSSPIDYGATDTQYF. CDR3 nucleotides: TGTGCCAGCAGTTCCCCGATCGACTACGGGGCAACAGATACGCAGTATTTT.

To note about this clone: The junction shows a germline mismatch at one end, possibly a read error. The V gene is TRBV5-5, the J gene TRBJ1-1; weak D call: TRBD1 (5 bases). The CDR3 runs to 14 residues. Germline loops: CDR1 SGHKS, CDR2 YYEKEE (reference sequence). The CDR3 DNA is TGTGCCAGCAGCTTGGGACAGATCGATTCTGAGGCTTTCTTT. Residues: CASSLGQIDSEAFF.